A single sample is the source of the 2 T cell receptor beta chains below, sequenced in a study of T cell responses to AZD1222 COVID-19 vaccine. TCRdb's copy holds only in-frame clones and misses some; the assay was immunoSEQ multiplex PCR. This table has about 120,000 clones, roughly nine tenths appearing once. This material consisted of peripheral blood, taken 28 days after the second AZD1222 dose. Receptor source: an adult who received the AZD1222 COVID-19 vaccine.

The rearrangement uses TRBV30 and TRBJ1-6; D possibly corresponds to TRBD1 (6 bases). Germline lookup yields CDR1 GTSNPN and CDR2 SVGIG (reference sequence). Trimming pared 3 bases from V and 10 bases from J, leaving 16 bases between. The CDR3 contains 14 residues. The CDR3 region is CAWRVNRERSPLHF. CDR3 sequence (DNA): TGTGCCTGGAGGGTCAACAGGGAACGATCACCCCTCCACTTT.

The chain links TRBV27 to TRBJ1-5; D may be TRBD1 (6 bases). Germline values: CDR1 MNHEY, CDR2 SMNVEV (reference sequence). V was trimmed by 6 bases and J by 5 bases, leaving 14 bases between them. CDR3 length equals 14 residues. The CDR3 reads CASSIVGADQPQHF. DNA for the CDR3: TGTGCCAGCAGCATCGTGGGGGCGGATCAGCCCCAGCATTTT.